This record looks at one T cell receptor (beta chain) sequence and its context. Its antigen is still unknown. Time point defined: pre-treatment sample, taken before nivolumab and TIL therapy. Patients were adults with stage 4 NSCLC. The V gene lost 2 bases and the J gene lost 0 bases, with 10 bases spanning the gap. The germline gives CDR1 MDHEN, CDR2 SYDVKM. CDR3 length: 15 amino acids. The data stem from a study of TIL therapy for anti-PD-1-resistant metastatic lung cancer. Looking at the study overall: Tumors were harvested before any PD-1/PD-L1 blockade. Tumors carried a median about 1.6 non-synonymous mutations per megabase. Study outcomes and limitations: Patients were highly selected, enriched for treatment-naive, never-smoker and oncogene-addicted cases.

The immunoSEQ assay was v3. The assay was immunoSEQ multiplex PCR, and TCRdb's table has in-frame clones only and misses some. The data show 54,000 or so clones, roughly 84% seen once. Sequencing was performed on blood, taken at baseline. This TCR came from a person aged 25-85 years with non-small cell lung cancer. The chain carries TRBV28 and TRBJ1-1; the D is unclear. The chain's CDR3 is CASSLRSVLNTEAFF. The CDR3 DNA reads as TGTGCCAGCAGTTTAAGATCCGTTTTGAACACTGAAGCTTTCTTT.